Below, 25 T cell receptor beta chains from the same sample are listed, as sequenced in a study of spatial heterogeneity in lung cancer. TCRdb recomputed calls from the 5' RACE reads with MiXCR, one row per CDR3 protein. This sample has some 40,000 distinct CDR3 sequences; approximately 3.1% occur once, and the top ten carry about 37%. The time point denotes: sample taken at primary tumor resection. Sequenced material: normal lung tissue next to the tumor, taken at surgery. The receptors were gathered from a male donor with early-stage non-small cell lung cancer.

This clonotype has ten or more counts. This chain uses TRBV11-3 with TRBJ2-2; the D is unclear. Germline V gene data show CDR1 as SGHNT and CDR2 as YENEEA. V was shortened by 3 bases and J by 7 bases, with 9 bases between the two germline ends. This CDR3 is 13 amino acids long. The CDR3 DNA follows: TGTGCCAGCAGCTTGGGAATCGTCGGGGAGCTGTTTTTT. Residues: CASSLGIVGELFF.

This clonotype was seen a handful of times. This chain connects TRBV9 to TRBJ2-1, with 11 bases identical to TRBD2. Germline-derived CDR1 and CDR2 are SGDLS and YYNGEE. The junction had 20 bases not matched to a gene; V was cut back by 6 bases and J by 6 bases. The CDR3 covers 19 residues. The CDR3 region has the DNA TGTGCCAGCACGGGTAGACTAGCGGGAAATTATGGAGGAGGCAATGAGCAGTTCTTC. It yields the protein CASTGRLAGNYGGGNEQFF.

In regard to this clonotype: Germline and junction disagree at one end, which may indicate a read error. The chain is built from TRBV28 and TRBJ2-7; D call uncertain. The germline gives CDR1 MDHEN, CDR2 SYDVKM. The CDR3 has 11 amino acids. Written as DNA, the CDR3 is TGTGCCAGAAGTTTAACCTACGAGCAGTACTTT. This encodes CARSLTYEQYF.

This clonotype was counted at least ten times. The chain employs TRBV4-1 and TRBJ1-4; maybe TRBD1 (5 bases). The CDR3 runs to 18 residues. V was cut by 5 bases and J by 0 bases, with 19 bases left in between. The germline CDR1 and CDR2 sequences are MGHRA and YSYEKL. CDR3 protein: CASSIPAGRLPTNEKLFF. The CDR3 bases are TGCGCCAGCAGCATTCCGGCAGGGAGGCTCCCAACTAATGAAAAACTGTTTTTT.

This sequence joins TRBV3-1 and TRBJ1-1; D is ambiguous. Between the trimmed V and J ends, which lost 1 base and 5 bases, there was a span of 8 bases. The CDR3 consists of 13 residues. Looked up from germline, CDR1 is LGHDT and CDR2 is YNNKEL (reference sequence). This CDR3 is CASSQVGGTEAFF. As DNA, the CDR3 is TGTGCCAGCAGCCAAGTGGGAGGGACTGAAGCTTTCTTT.

This clonotype was counted many times. This sequence joins TRBV18 and TRBJ2-3; 7 bases match TRBD1. The CDR3 covers 15 residues. V gave up 2 bases and J gave up 1 base; unmatched junction bases: 3. Germline CDR1 and CDR2: KGHSH and LQKENI. The DNA of the CDR3 is TGTGCCAGCTCACCAAACAGGGGACGCACAGATACGCAGTATTTT. It is translated as CASSPNRGRTDTQYF.

This clonotype showed up many times. The rearrangement joins TRBV29-1 to TRBJ2-1; D tentatively fits TRBD1 or TRBD2 (6 bases each). Trimming cost V 7 bases and J 9 bases, with 19 bases left between them. Germline V gene lookup returns CDR1 SQVTM and CDR2 ANQGSEA. This CDR3 contains 13 residues. The CDR3 spells CSGGTPIRGEQFF. CDR3 nucleotide sequence: TGCAGCGGCGGGACACCCATCCGGGGTGAGCAGTTCTTC.

This clonotype came up many times. This rearrangement joins TRBV10-3 to TRBJ2-5; D possibly matches TRBD1 or TRBD2 (5 bases each). CDR1 is ENHRY, CDR2 SYGVKD, per germline. The CDR3 consists of 14 residues. Trimming took off 4 bases at V and 3 bases at J, with 12 bases between the two ends. The CDR3 sequence: CAISVIGTEETQYF. The CDR3 nucleotides read TGTGCCATCAGTGTAATAGGGACGGAAGAGACCCAGTACTTC.

This clonotype was counted many times. The chain is built from TRBV28 and TRBJ1-5, with 7 bases matching TRBD1. Per the germline V gene, CDR1 is MDHEN and CDR2 is SYDVKM. Losses at the gene ends were 10 bases for V and 6 bases for J; bases not matched to a gene: 12. CDR3 length: 14 residues. CDR3 amino acids: CATSAGQGVQPQHF. CDR3 DNA sequence: TGTGCCACCTCGGCGGGCCAGGGGGTTCAGCCCCAGCATTTT.

In this sample, this clonotype turned up many times. The CDR3 sequence: CASSLTGGTYNEQFF. CDR3 DNA sequence: TGTGCCAGCAGCTTAACAGGGGGAACCTACAATGAGCAGTTCTTC. The rearrangement uses TRBV7-2 and TRBJ2-1, with TRBD1 matching over 8 bases. The CDR3 length is 15 residues. The germline CDR1 and CDR2 sequences are SGHTA and FQGNSA. V gave up 2 bases and J gave up 2 bases; unmatched junction bases: 2. The whole variable domain, filled in from reference TRBV7-2 and TRBJ2-1, reads GAGVSQSPSNKVTEKGKDVELRCDPISGHTALYWYRQSLGQGLEFLIYFQGNSAPDKSGLPSDRFSAERTGGSVSTLTIQRTQQEDSAVYLCASSLTGGTYNEQFFGPGTRLTVL.

This clonotype was seen at least ten times. V is TRBV9 and J is TRBJ2-2; 8 positions match TRBD2. V was pared by 0 bases and J by 2 bases, with 15 bases of the junction left unmatched. The CDR3 has 20 amino acids. From germline, CDR1 is SGDLS and CDR2 YYNGEE. The CDR3 region has the DNA TGTGCCAGCAGCGTAGGAGATAGGAGCAGCGGGGGCCAAAACACCGGGGAGCTGTTTTTT. Its protein product is CASSVGDRSSGGQNTGELFF.

Turning to this clonotype: A much larger clone differs from this one at a single base, so this may be a read error. The chain employs TRBV12-3 or TRBV12-4 and TRBJ2-3, with D possibly matching TRBD2 (7 bases). This CDR3 contains 13 residues. V was cut by 6 bases and J by 7 bases, with 14 bases left in between. CDR3 amino acids: CASSPGGANTQYF. CDR3 nucleotides: TGTGCCAGCAGCCCTGGGGGGGCAAATACGCAGTATTTT.

The sample holds many counts of this clonotype. The V call is TRBV3-1, the J call TRBJ1-2; D is perhaps TRBD1 (6 bases). Per the germline V gene, CDR1 is LGHDT and CDR2 is YNNKEL (reference sequence). The CDR3 is made up of 13 amino acids. V shed 8 bases and J shed 2 bases, with 12 bases lying between them. DNA for the CDR3: TGTGCCAGCTCCTACAGGGCAAACTATGGCTACACCTTC. It specifies CASSYRANYGYTF. Looking up the rest from reference TRBV3-1 and TRBJ1-2 gives the full variable domain: DTAVSQTPKYLVTQMGNDKSIKCEQNLGHDTMYWYKQDSKKFLKIMFSYNNKELIINETVPNRFSPKSPDKAHLNLHINSLELGDSAVYFCASSYRANYGYTFGSGTRLTVV.

In this sample, this clonotype turned up a few times. The chain is built from TRBV2 and TRBJ2-2; 7 bases line up with TRBD1. Germline V gives CDR1 SNHLY, CDR2 FYNNEI. This CDR3 comprises 17 residues. V dropped 6 bases and J dropped 1; count of bases not matched to a gene: 11. As DNA, the CDR3 is TGTGCCAGCAGACCCGACAGGGCCTGGGGGAACACCGGGGAGCTGTTTTTT. The encoded protein is CASRPDRAWGNTGELFF.

This clonotype was found many times. This rearrangement joins TRBV12-3 or TRBV12-4 to TRBJ2-1, with D perhaps matching TRBD1 (7 bases). Trimming took off 6 bases at V and 3 bases at J, with 15 bases between the two ends. The CDR3 sequence is 15 residues long. The CDR3, as DNA: TGTGCCAGCAGGGCCCCAGGGGGGAACTACAATGAGCAGTTCTTC. Translation: CASRAPGGNYNEQFF.

This clonotype appeared many times. This chain uses TRBV7-2 with TRBJ2-3; no definite D call. V lost 3 bases and J 4 bases, leaving 14 bases between the germline ends. Germline V gives CDR1 SGHTA, CDR2 FQGNSA. The CDR3 spans 15 residues. The CDR3 spells CASSFGLPKSDTQYF. CDR3 nucleotides: TGTGCCAGCAGCTTTGGGCTACCCAAGTCAGATACGCAGTATTTT.

This clonotype appeared a few times. This chain links TRBV6-1 with TRBJ2-4; TRBD1 agrees at 8 bases. The CDR3 contains 16 residues. Germline CDR1 reads MNHNS; CDR2 reads SASEGT. V shed 11 bases and J 1 base; nucleotides not matched to a gene: 13. CDR3 nucleotide sequence: TGTGCCTGCGGAAACAGGGGGAGGATGGCCAAAAACATTCAGTACTTC. It is translated as CACGNRGRMAKNIQYF.

This clonotype was counted many times. V is TRBV7-2 and J is TRBJ2-5; D gene uncertain. Germline V gives CDR1 SGHTA, CDR2 FQGNSA. The CDR3 consists of 17 residues. The V end lost 1 base, the J end lost 4 bases, and 19 bases lay between the germline ends. The CDR3 sequence: CASSLVGRAAPSETQYF. CDR3 bases: TGTGCCAGCAGCTTAGTCGGCCGGGCCGCCCCCTCAGAGACCCAGTACTTC.

This clonotype was recorded many times. This chain links TRBV10-3 with TRBJ1-3; a weak D match, TRBD1 (5 bases). CDR3 length equals 16 residues. The germline V gene has CDR1 ENHRY and CDR2 SYGVKD. Trimming took off 2 bases at V and 0 bases at J, with 11 bases between the two ends. This chain's CDR3 is CAISERGKASGNTIYF. CDR3 nucleotide sequence: TGTGCCATCAGTGAGAGGGGAAAGGCCTCTGGAAACACCATATATTTT.

This clonotype was detected many times. The CDR3 DNA reads as TGTGCCAGCTCACCATGGAAGGGGTTAGAGACCCAGTACTTC. Protein product: CASSPWKGLETQYF. This chain links TRBV18 with TRBJ2-5, with D perhaps matching TRBD1 (5 bases). Germline V gene sequence: CDR1 KGHSH, CDR2 LQKENI. The CDR3 consists of 14 residues. Deletions cut 2 bases from V and 4 bases from J, with 11 bases between.

This clonotype was observed many times. The chain recombines TRBV28 with TRBJ2-3, with 9 bases identical to TRBD2. The CDR3 length is 15 residues. Looked up from germline, CDR1 is MDHEN and CDR2 is SYDVKM. V gave up 4 bases and J gave up 7 bases; unmatched junction bases: 9. CDR3 protein: CASSYPAGGPNTQYF. In DNA, the CDR3 is TGTGCCAGCAGTTACCCGGCGGGAGGGCCCAATACGCAGTATTTT.

This clonotype has at least ten counts. The chain employs TRBV5-1 and TRBJ2-5; weak D call: TRBD1 (7 bases). Germline CDR1 reads SGHRS; CDR2 reads YFSETQ. This CDR3 contains 14 residues. Trimming took off 6 bases at V and 5 bases at J, with 17 bases between the two ends. For the CDR3, the DNA is TGCGCCAGCAACTGGAGGGGGCAATATGAGACCCAGTACTTC. It encodes CASNWRGQYETQYF.

This clonotype was seen many times. The chain links TRBV10-1 to TRBJ2-2, with D possibly TRBD1 on 6 matching bases. Trimming cost V 2 bases and J 6 bases, with 16 bases left between them. The CDR3 has 16 residues. Germline CDR1 is WNHNN and CDR2 is SYGVQD (reference sequence). In DNA, the CDR3 is TGCGCCAGCAGTGAGCGAGGCAGGGGTTTCGCCGGGGAGCTGTTTTTT. This codes for CASSERGRGFAGELFF.

Many counts were recorded for this clonotype. The chain employs TRBV20-1 and TRBJ1-6; D might be TRBD1 (5 bases). The V gene's germline CDR1 is DFQATT and CDR2 SNEGSKA (reference sequence). CDR3 length equals 15 residues. Trimming cost V 5 bases and J 10 bases, with 21 bases left between them. CDR3 nucleotide sequence: TGCAGTGCTCCCGGGACTTCAGGCGTGGTGTCACCCCTCCACTTT. Amino acid sequence: CSAPGTSGVVSPLHF.

This clonotype was seen many times. This chain uses TRBV3-1 with TRBJ2-3; 9 bases match TRBD2. The germline V gene encodes CDR1 LGHDT and CDR2 YNNKEL (reference sequence). V gave up 8 bases and J gave up 1 base; unmatched junction bases: 10. CDR3 size: 16 residues. In nucleotides, the CDR3 is TGTGCCAGCTCCCAGCGGGGGGTAGCGGGCACAGATACGCAGTATTTT. This translates into CASSQRGVAGTDTQYF.